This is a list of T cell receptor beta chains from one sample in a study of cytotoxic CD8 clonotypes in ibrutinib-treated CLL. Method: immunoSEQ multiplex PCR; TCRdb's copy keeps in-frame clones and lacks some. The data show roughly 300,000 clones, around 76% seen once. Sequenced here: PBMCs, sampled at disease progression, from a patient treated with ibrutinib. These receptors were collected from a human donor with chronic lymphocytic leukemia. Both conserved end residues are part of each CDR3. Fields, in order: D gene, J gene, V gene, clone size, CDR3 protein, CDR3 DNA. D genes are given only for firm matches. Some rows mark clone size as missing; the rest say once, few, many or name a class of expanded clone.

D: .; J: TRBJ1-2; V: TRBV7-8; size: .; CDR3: CASSLRFQAKYYYGYTF; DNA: TGTGCCAGCAGCTTACGGTTCCAGGCGAAATATTACTATGGCTACACCTTC
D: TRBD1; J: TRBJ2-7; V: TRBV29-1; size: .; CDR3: CSVEEAGFGTGRHEQYF; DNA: TGCAGCGTTGAAGAAGCCGGGTTTGGGACAGGGCGCCACGAGCAGTACTTC
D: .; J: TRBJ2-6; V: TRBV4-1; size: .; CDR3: CASSQEPGRGTPSGANVLTF; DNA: TGCGCCAGCAGCCAAGAGCCCGGCCGAGGGACACCCTCTGGGGCCAACGTCCTGACTTTC
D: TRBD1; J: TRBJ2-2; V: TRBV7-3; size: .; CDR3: CASSLQGPGGTGELFF; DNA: TGTGCCAGCAGCTTACAAGGCCCAGGGGGCACCGGGGAGCTGTTTTTT
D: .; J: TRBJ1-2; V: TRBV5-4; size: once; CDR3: CASSASDTVYGYTF; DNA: TGTGCCAGCAGCGCCTCTGACACGGTCTATGGCTACACCTTC
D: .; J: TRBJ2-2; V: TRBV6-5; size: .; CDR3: CASRNSGGTGELFF; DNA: TGTGCCAGCAGGAACTCTGGGGGCACCGGGGAGCTGTTTTTT
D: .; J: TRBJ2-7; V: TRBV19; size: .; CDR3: CASSLGDFRSYEQYF; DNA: TGTGCCAGTAGTTTGGGGGACTTCCGCTCCTACGAGCAGTACTTC
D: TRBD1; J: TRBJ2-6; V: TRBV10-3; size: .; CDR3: CAISGQGNSPDSNSGANVLTF; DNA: TGTGCCATCAGTGGACAGGGGAACAGCCCCGATTCCAACTCTGGGGCCAACGTCCTGACTTTC
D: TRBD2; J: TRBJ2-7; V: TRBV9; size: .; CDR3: CASSALAESSYEQYF; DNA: TGTGCCAGCAGCGCTCTAGCGGAGAGCTCCTACGAGCAGTACTTC
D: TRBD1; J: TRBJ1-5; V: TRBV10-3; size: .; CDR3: CAISPRGTDQPQHF; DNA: TGTGCCATCAGCCCTAGGGGGACAGATCAGCCCCAGCATTTT
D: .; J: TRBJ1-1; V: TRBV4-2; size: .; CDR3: CASSQVADNTEAFF; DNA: TGTGCCAGCAGCCAAGTAGCAGACAACACTGAAGCTTTCTTT
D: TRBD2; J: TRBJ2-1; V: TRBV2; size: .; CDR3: CALRLAHEQFF; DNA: TGTGCCTTAAGACTAGCCCATGAGCAGTTCTTC
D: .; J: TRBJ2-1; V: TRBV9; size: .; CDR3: CASSGARLHEQFF; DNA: TGTGCCAGCAGCGGCGCACGGCTCCATGAGCAGTTCTTC
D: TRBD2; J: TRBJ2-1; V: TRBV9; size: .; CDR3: CASSVPLRAGGPLDEQFF; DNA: TGTGCCAGCAGCGTTCCCCTCCGAGCGGGGGGGCCTTTGGATGAGCAGTTCTTC
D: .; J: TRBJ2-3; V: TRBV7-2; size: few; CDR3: CASSSPSGFRRADTQYF; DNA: TGTGCCAGCAGCTCGCCGTCCGGGTTCAGGCGTGCAGATACGCAGTATTTT
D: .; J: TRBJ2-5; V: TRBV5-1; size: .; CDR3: CASSLTIWSRIQETQYF; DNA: TGCGCCAGCAGCCTCACAATCTGGAGTCGTATACAAGAGACCCAGTACTTC
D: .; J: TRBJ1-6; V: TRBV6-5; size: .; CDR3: CASSYLGPWNSPLHF; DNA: TGTGCCAGCAGTTATTTGGGTCCGTGGAATTCACCCCTCCACTTT
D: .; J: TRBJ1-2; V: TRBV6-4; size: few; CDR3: CASSAQGGYGYTF; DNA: TGTGCCAGCAGTGCACAGGGTGGCTATGGCTACACCTTC
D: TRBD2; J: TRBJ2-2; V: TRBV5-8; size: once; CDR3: CASSLGDLAGNTGELFF; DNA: TGTGCCAGCAGCTTGGGAGATTTAGCGGGGAACACCGGGGAGCTGTTTTTT
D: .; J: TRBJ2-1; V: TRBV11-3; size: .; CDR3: CASSFQGGSYNEQFF; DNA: TGTGCCAGCAGCTTTCAGGGGGGTTCCTACAATGAGCAGTTCTTC
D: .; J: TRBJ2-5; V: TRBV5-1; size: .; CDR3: CASEPGVGPETQYF; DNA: TGCGCCAGCGAACCTGGAGTGGGGCCGGAGACCCAGTACTTC
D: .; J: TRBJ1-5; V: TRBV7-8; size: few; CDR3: CASSQKLGFNQPQHF; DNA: TGTGCCAGCAGCCAAAAGTTAGGGTTCAATCAGCCCCAGCATTTT
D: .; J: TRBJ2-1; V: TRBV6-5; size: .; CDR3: CASSIVPYEQFF; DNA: TGTGCCAGCAGTATCGTTCCCTATGAGCAGTTCTTC
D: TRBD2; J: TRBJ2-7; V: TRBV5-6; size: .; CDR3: CASSLFLAGSYEQYF; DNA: TGTGCCAGCAGCTTGTTCCTAGCGGGATCCTACGAGCAGTACTTC
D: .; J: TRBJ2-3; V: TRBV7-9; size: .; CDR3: CASSIGTLDTQYF; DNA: TGTGCCAGCAGCATCGGGACTTTGGATACGCAGTATTTT
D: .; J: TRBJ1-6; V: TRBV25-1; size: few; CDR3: CASSDRGYNSPLHF; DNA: TGTGCCAGCAGTGATCGGGGCTATAATTCACCCCTCCACTTT
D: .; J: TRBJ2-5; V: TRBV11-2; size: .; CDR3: CASNLRGLQETQYF; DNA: TGTGCCAGCAACCTTCGGGGGCTACAAGAGACCCAGTACTTC
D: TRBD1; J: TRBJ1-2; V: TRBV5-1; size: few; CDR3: CASRKTGSYGYTF; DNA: TGCGCCAGCAGGAAGACAGGGAGCTATGGCTACACCTTC
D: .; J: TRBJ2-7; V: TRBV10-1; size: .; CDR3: CASSDDSSTYYEQYF; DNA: TGCGCCAGCAGTGATGACTCTAGTACGTACTACGAGCAGTACTTC
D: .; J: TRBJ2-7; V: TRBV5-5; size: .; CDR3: CASSLGGFPVGSVKYF; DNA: TGTGCCAGCAGCTTGGGAGGGTTCCCAGTGGGTTCGGTTAAGTACTTC
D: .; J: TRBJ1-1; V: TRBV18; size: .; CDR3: CASSPGPNTEAFF; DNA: TGTGCCAGCTCACCGGGACCCAACACTGAAGCTTTCTTT
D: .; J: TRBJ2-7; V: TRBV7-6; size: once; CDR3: CASSSYKGSYEQYF; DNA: TGTGCCAGCAGCTCGTATAAGGGGTCCTACGAGCAGTACTTC
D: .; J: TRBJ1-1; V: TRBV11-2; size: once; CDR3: CASSLARWRTNTEAFF; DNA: TGTGCCAGCAGCCTAGCTCGGTGGCGGACGAACACTGAAGCTTTCTTT
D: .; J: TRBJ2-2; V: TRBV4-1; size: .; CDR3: CASSQDTVPGWGDNTGELFF; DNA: TGCGCCAGCAGCCAAGATACGGTCCCAGGCTGGGGAGATAACACCGGGGAGCTGTTTTTT
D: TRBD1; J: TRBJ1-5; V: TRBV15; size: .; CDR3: CATSRRQGAFQPQHF; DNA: TGTGCCACCAGCAGGCGACAGGGGGCCTTTCAGCCCCAGCATTTT
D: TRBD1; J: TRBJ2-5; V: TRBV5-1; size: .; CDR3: CASSTRTGTQETQYF; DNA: TGCGCCAGCAGCACCCGGACAGGAACTCAAGAGACCCAGTACTTC
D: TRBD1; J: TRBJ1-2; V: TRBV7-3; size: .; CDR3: CASSPGTGNGYTF; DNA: TGTGCCAGCAGCCCTGGGACAGGGAATGGCTACACCTTC
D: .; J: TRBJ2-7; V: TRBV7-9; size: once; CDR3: CASSPTSRLSEQYF; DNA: TGTGCCAGCAGCCCGACCTCGCGACTGAGCGAGCAGTACTTC
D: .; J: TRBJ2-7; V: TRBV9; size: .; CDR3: CASSVEGGLDEQYF; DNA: TGTGCCAGCAGCGTAGAGGGGGGCTTGGACGAGCAGTACTTC
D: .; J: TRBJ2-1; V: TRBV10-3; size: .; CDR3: CAIATPPGEQFF; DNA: TGTGCCATCGCAACCCCGCCGGGTGAGCAGTTCTTC
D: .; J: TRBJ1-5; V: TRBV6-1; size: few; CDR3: CASSALNSNQPQHF; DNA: TGTGCCAGCAGTGCCCTGAATAGCAATCAGCCCCAGCATTTT
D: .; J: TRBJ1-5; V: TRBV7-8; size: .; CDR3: CASSLIIHRSNQPQHF; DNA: TGTGCCAGCAGCTTAATTATACACCGTAGCAATCAGCCCCAGCATTTT
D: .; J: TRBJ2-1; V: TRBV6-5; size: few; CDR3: CASSYSGLEQFF; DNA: TGTGCCAGCAGTTACTCGGGCCTTGAGCAGTTCTTC
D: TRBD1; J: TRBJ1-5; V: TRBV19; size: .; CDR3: CASSVDRVNQPQHF; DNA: TGTGCCAGTAGTGTTGACAGGGTCAATCAGCCCCAGCATTTT
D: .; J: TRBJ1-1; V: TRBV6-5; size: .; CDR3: CASSWTENTEAFF; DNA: TGTGCCAGCAGTTGGACAGAAAACACTGAAGCTTTCTTT
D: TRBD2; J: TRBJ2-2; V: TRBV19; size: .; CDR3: CASSTPASGRAISGTGELFF; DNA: TGTGCCAGTAGTACTCCGGCTAGCGGGAGGGCCATTTCGGGCACCGGGGAGCTGTTTTTT
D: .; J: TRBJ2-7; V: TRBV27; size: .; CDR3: CASSLFYSGQRSYEQYF; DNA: TGTGCCAGCAGTTTATTTTACTCGGGACAACGCTCCTACGAGCAGTACTTC
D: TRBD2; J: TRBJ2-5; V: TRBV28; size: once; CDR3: CASSLGLAGVQETQYF; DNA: TGTGCCAGCAGTTTAGGGCTAGCGGGAGTCCAAGAGACCCAGTACTTC
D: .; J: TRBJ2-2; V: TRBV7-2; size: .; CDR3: CASSLGWGATNTGELFF; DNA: TGTGCCAGCAGCTTGGGATGGGGGGCCACGAACACCGGGGAGCTGTTTTTT